These 2 T cell receptor beta chains were sequenced from one sample in a study of blood T cell repertoires in COVID-19. The table came from immunoSEQ multiplex PCR; TCRdb's copy has only in-frame clones and leaves some out. The repertoire holds some 320,000 clones, with 75% to 85% as singletons. Sequencing was performed on peripheral blood. These receptors were taken from a human donor in a cohort sampled during active COVID-19.

This chain links TRBV18 with TRBJ1-5, with 7 positions matching TRBD1. Germline V gene sequence: CDR1 KGHSH, CDR2 LQKENI. The CDR3 has 13 residues. The trim removed 5 bases at V and 4 bases at J, leaving 2 bases unmatched. CDR3 DNA: TGTGCCAGCTCAGGGGACAGAAATCAGCCCCAGCATTTT. It translates to CASSGDRNQPQHF.

The chain is built from TRBV9 and TRBJ2-1; 10 nucleotides line up with TRBD2. CDR3 size: 16 residues. Germline-derived CDR1 and CDR2 are SGDLS and YYNGEE. V gave up 4 bases and J gave up 7 bases; unmatched junction bases: 11. The CDR3: CASSPPGLARVNEQFF. DNA of the CDR3: TGTGCCAGCAGCCCCCCGGGACTAGCGAGAGTTAATGAGCAGTTCTTC.